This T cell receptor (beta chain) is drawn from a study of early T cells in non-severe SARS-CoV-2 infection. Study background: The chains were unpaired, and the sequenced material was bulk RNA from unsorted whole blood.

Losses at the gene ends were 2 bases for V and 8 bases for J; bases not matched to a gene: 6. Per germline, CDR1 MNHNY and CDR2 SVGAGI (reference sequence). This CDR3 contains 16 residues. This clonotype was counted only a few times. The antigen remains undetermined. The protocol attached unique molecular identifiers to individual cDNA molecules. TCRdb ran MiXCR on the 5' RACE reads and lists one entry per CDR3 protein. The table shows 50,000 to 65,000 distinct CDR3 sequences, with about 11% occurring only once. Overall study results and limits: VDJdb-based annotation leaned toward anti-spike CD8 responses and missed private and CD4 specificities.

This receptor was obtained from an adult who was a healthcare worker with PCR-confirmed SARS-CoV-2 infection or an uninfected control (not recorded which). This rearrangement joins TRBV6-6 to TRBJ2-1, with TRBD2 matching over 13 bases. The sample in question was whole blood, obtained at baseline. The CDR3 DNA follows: TGTGCCAGCAGTTACACCTCGGGACTAGCGGGGTATGAGCAGTTCTTC. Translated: CASSYTSGLAGYEQFF.